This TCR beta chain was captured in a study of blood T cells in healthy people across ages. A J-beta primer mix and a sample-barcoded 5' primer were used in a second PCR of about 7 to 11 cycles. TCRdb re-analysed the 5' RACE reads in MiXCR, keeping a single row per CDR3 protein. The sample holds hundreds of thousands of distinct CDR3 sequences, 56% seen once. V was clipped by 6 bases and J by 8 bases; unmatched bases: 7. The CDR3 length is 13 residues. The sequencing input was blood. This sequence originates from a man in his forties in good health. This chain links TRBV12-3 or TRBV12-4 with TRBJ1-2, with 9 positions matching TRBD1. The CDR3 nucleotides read TGTGCCAGCAGCGGGGACAGGGTTGGCGGCTACACCTTC. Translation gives CASSGDRVGGYTF.